This TCR beta chain was obtained from a study of blood T cell repertoires in COVID-19. This clone was found once. TCRdb's copy holds only in-frame clones and misses some; the assay was immunoSEQ multiplex PCR. The table has 13,000 to 15,000 clones, less than 90% seen once; the top ten hold approximately 15%. The CDR3 extends over 16 amino acids. Germline assignment: CDR1 SGHKS and CDR2 YYEKEE (reference sequence). Trimming removed 5 bases from V and 0 bases from J, with 15 bases in between. The clonotype was recovered from a man aged 40-55 years with active or convalescent COVID-19. The chain employs TRBV5-5 and TRBJ2-1; D is possibly TRBD2 (5 bases). The source material was peripheral blood. The CDR3 protein is CASRPAGDVSYNEQFF. For the CDR3, the DNA is TGTGCCAGCAGACCCGCCGGGGATGTCTCCTACAATGAGCAGTTCTTC.